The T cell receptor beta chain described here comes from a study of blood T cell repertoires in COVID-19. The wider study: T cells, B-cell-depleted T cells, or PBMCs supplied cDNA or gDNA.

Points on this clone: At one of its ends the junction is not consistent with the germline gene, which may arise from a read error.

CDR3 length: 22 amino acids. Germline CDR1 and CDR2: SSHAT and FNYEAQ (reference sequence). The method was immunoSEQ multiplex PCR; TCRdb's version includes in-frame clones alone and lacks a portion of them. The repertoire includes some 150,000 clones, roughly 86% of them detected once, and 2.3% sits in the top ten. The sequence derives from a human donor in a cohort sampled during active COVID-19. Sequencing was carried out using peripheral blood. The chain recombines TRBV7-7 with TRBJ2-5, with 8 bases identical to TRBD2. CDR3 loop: CASSLVGPYERGTWPSGETQYF. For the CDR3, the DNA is TGTGCTAGCAGCTTAGTGGGGCCCTATGAGCGGGGGACCTGGCCATCCGGGGAGACCCAGTACTTC.